Listed below are T cell receptor beta chains from one sample, sequenced in a study of PD-1 blockade in classical Hodgkin lymphoma. The data were produced by immunoSEQ multiplex PCR, yet TCRdb's version contains in-frame clones alone and is incomplete. The data show about 41,000 clones, 65% to 70% seen once. Source: peripheral blood mononuclear cells (PBMCs), taken before the fourth cycle of nivolumab. Receptors originate from a human donor with classical Hodgkin lymphoma. The CDR3 runs from the conserved cysteine through the conserved F or W. Each record gives: CDR3 protein, CDR3 DNA, J gene, clone size, D gene, V gene. D genes are given only for firm matches. Not every row has a clone size; where given, it reads once, few, many or a size class.

CDR3 protein: CASSARDSAIHGYTF; CDR3 DNA: TGTGCCAGCAGCGCGAGGGACAGTGCCATTCATGGCTACACCTTC; J gene: TRBJ1-2; clone size: few; D gene: TRBD1; V gene: TRBV7-9
CDR3 protein: CASTEGQGWGNQPQHF; CDR3 DNA: TGTGCCAGCACTGAGGGACAGGGGTGGGGCAATCAGCCCCAGCATTTT; J gene: TRBJ1-5; clone size: few; D gene: TRBD1; V gene: TRBV2
CDR3 protein: CASSLAGQGGTDTIYF; CDR3 DNA: TGTGCCAGCAGCTTAGCCGGGCAGGGAGGTACGGACACCATATATTTT; J gene: TRBJ1-3; clone size: -; D gene: -; V gene: TRBV7-8
CDR3 protein: CASSLVAGQGAHGYTF; CDR3 DNA: TGCGCCAGCAGCTTGGTTGCGGGACAGGGGGCCCATGGCTACACCTTC; J gene: TRBJ1-2; clone size: -; D gene: TRBD1; V gene: TRBV5-1
CDR3 protein: CASRNSGGAGEQFF; CDR3 DNA: TGTGCCAGCCGTAATAGCGGGGGGGCTGGTGAGCAGTTCTTC; J gene: TRBJ2-1; clone size: -; D gene: TRBD2; V gene: TRBV27
CDR3 protein: CASSPTGTSGLYQETQYF; CDR3 DNA: TGCGCCAGCAGCCCCACCGGGACTAGCGGGCTGTACCAAGAGACCCAGTACTTC; J gene: TRBJ2-5; clone size: few; D gene: TRBD2; V gene: TRBV5-1
CDR3 protein: CASSTRQSERGFIYEQYF; CDR3 DNA: TGTGCCAGCAGTACACGCCAATCGGAGCGGGGGTTCATCTACGAGCAGTACTTC; J gene: TRBJ2-7; clone size: few; D gene: TRBD2; V gene: TRBV28
CDR3 protein: CASRDRGVSYNSPLHF; CDR3 DNA: TGTGCCAGCAGGGACAGGGGCGTCTCCTATAATTCACCCCTCCACTTT; J gene: TRBJ1-6; clone size: -; D gene: TRBD1; V gene: TRBV2
CDR3 protein: CASSVDVGTGGTDTIYF; CDR3 DNA: TGTGCCAGCAGCGTAGATGTGGGGACAGGGGGAACAGACACCATATATTTT; J gene: TRBJ1-3; clone size: once; D gene: TRBD1; V gene: TRBV9
CDR3 protein: CASSLKGGGDTQYF; CDR3 DNA: TGTGCCAGCAGCTTAAAGGGTGGAGGAGATACGCAGTATTTT; J gene: TRBJ2-3; clone size: few; D gene: -; V gene: TRBV7-9
CDR3 protein: CASSQPLASNNEQFF; CDR3 DNA: TGTGCCAGCAGTCAGCCACTAGCCTCGAACAATGAGCAGTTCTTC; J gene: TRBJ2-1; clone size: -; D gene: -; V gene: TRBV2
CDR3 protein: CSVTGGNGYTF; CDR3 DNA: TGCAGCGTTACAGGGGGGAATGGCTACACCTTC; J gene: TRBJ1-2; clone size: few; D gene: TRBD1; V gene: TRBV29-1
CDR3 protein: CASRGTGGLTDTQYF; CDR3 DNA: TGTGCCAGCAGGGGGACAGGGGGACTGACAGATACGCAGTATTTT; J gene: TRBJ2-3; clone size: many; D gene: TRBD1; V gene: TRBV28
CDR3 protein: CASSYSLGDEQFF; CDR3 DNA: TGTGCCAGCAGTTACTCCCTGGGGGATGAGCAGTTCTTC; J gene: TRBJ2-1; clone size: -; D gene: -; V gene: TRBV6-5
CDR3 protein: CATSRDYGGNTEAFF; CDR3 DNA: TGTGCCACCAGCAGAGATTATGGGGGCAACACTGAAGCTTTCTTT; J gene: TRBJ1-1; clone size: -; D gene: -; V gene: TRBV15
CDR3 protein: CASSLGPGGNNQPQHF; CDR3 DNA: TGTGCCAGCAGCTTGGGCCCAGGGGGGAACAATCAGCCCCAGCATTTT; J gene: TRBJ1-5; clone size: -; D gene: TRBD1; V gene: TRBV7-6
CDR3 protein: CASSPGLAVSETQYF; CDR3 DNA: TGTGCCAGCAGCCCGGGACTAGCAGTTTCAGAGACCCAGTACTTC; J gene: TRBJ2-5; clone size: -; D gene: TRBD2; V gene: TRBV7-2
CDR3 protein: CATSHPTSGLHEQYF; CDR3 DNA: TGTGCCACCAGCCACCCGACTAGCGGGCTCCACGAGCAGTACTTC; J gene: TRBJ2-7; clone size: -; D gene: TRBD2; V gene: TRBV15
CDR3 protein: CASSFADTGVKEAFF; CDR3 DNA: TGTGCCAGCAGCTTCGCAGATACAGGGGTGAAGGAAGCTTTCTTT; J gene: TRBJ1-1; clone size: -; D gene: TRBD1; V gene: TRBV7-2
CDR3 protein: CASSQEVGENTGELFF; CDR3 DNA: TGTGCCAGCAGCCAAGAAGTGGGCGAAAACACCGGGGAGCTGTTTTTT; J gene: TRBJ2-2; clone size: -; D gene: -; V gene: TRBV4-2
CDR3 protein: CASSPSRISGNTIYF; CDR3 DNA: TGTGCCAGCTCACCGTCCAGGATCTCTGGAAACACCATATATTTT; J gene: TRBJ1-3; clone size: once; D gene: -; V gene: TRBV18
CDR3 protein: CASSSPDSNNYGYTF; CDR3 DNA: TGTGCCAGCAGCTCCCCGGACAGTAATAACTATGGCTACACCTTC; J gene: TRBJ1-2; clone size: -; D gene: -; V gene: TRBV13
CDR3 protein: CASTRDGNTGELFF; CDR3 DNA: TGTGCCAGTACCCGGGACGGAAACACCGGGGAGCTGTTTTTT; J gene: TRBJ2-2; clone size: -; D gene: -; V gene: TRBV19
CDR3 protein: CASSLKVGGAGELFF; CDR3 DNA: TGTGCCAGCAGCTTAAAAGTTGGGGGGGCCGGGGAGCTGTTTTTT; J gene: TRBJ2-2; clone size: -; D gene: TRBD2; V gene: TRBV11-2
CDR3 protein: CASSGVSYEQYF; CDR3 DNA: TGTGCCAGCAGTGGAGTTTCCTACGAGCAGTACTTC; J gene: TRBJ2-7; clone size: medium-sized; D gene: -; V gene: TRBV11-1
CDR3 protein: CASSEEGAGTDTQYF; CDR3 DNA: TGTGCCAGCAGTGAAGAGGGGGCTGGTACAGATACGCAGTATTTT; J gene: TRBJ2-3; clone size: medium-sized; D gene: TRBD1; V gene: TRBV6-4
CDR3 protein: CASSLVEGQETQYF; CDR3 DNA: TGTGCCAGCAGCTTAGTAGAGGGCCAAGAGACCCAGTACTTC; J gene: TRBJ2-5; clone size: once; D gene: -; V gene: TRBV7-9
CDR3 protein: CASSLWAGASYEQYF; CDR3 DNA: TGTGCCAGCAGCTTGTGGGCGGGGGCTTCCTACGAGCAGTACTTC; J gene: TRBJ2-7; clone size: few; D gene: -; V gene: TRBV7-2
CDR3 protein: CAWSVGTVYGYTF; CDR3 DNA: TGTGCCTGGAGTGTAGGGACGGTTTATGGCTACACCTTC; J gene: TRBJ1-2; clone size: -; D gene: -; V gene: TRBV30
CDR3 protein: CASSLEALTGRDTGELFF; CDR3 DNA: TGCGCCAGCAGCTTGGAGGCCCTCACCGGTAGGGACACCGGGGAGCTGTTTTTT; J gene: TRBJ2-2; clone size: -; D gene: -; V gene: TRBV5-1
CDR3 protein: CASSPRWGGGAYEQFF; CDR3 DNA: TGTGCCAGTAGTCCCCGCTGGGGCGGGGGGGCTTATGAGCAGTTCTTC; J gene: TRBJ2-1; clone size: few; D gene: TRBD2; V gene: TRBV19
CDR3 protein: CAWSVDFNYGYTF; CDR3 DNA: TGTGCCTGGAGTGTGGACTTTAACTATGGCTACACCTTC; J gene: TRBJ1-2; clone size: -; D gene: -; V gene: TRBV30
CDR3 protein: CASSVALGTGQNEQYF; CDR3 DNA: TGTGCCAGCAGCGTAGCTCTCGGGACCGGACAGAACGAGCAGTACTTC; J gene: TRBJ2-7; clone size: -; D gene: -; V gene: TRBV9
CDR3 protein: CASSLTGTGLKQYF; CDR3 DNA: TGTGCCAGCAGCCTGACCGGGACAGGGTTGAAGCAGTACTTC; J gene: TRBJ2-7; clone size: -; D gene: TRBD1; V gene: TRBV27
CDR3 protein: CASSQESSYNEQFF; CDR3 DNA: TGCGCCAGCAGCCAAGAGAGTTCCTACAATGAGCAGTTCTTC; J gene: TRBJ2-1; clone size: -; D gene: -; V gene: TRBV4-1
CDR3 protein: CASSLLGTVLEQYF; CDR3 DNA: TGCGCCAGCAGCTTGCTCGGGACAGTCCTCGAGCAGTACTTC; J gene: TRBJ2-7; clone size: -; D gene: TRBD1; V gene: TRBV5-1
CDR3 protein: CASNGLGALDGYTF; CDR3 DNA: TGTGCCAGCAATGGCCTAGGCGCCCTCGATGGCTACACCTTC; J gene: TRBJ1-2; clone size: few; D gene: -; V gene: TRBV7-8
CDR3 protein: CASSPGFSEAFF; CDR3 DNA: TGTGCCAGCAGCCCTGGGTTCTCTGAAGCTTTCTTT; J gene: TRBJ1-1; clone size: medium-sized; D gene: -; V gene: TRBV4-2
CDR3 protein: CASSTIDGRTGGGYGYTF; CDR3 DNA: TGTGCCAGCAGTACCATCGACGGTCGGACAGGCGGGGGCTATGGCTACACCTTC; J gene: TRBJ1-2; clone size: -; D gene: TRBD1; V gene: TRBV28
CDR3 protein: CASSPPLAYEQYF; CDR3 DNA: TGCGCCAGCAGCCCGCCTCTCGCCTACGAGCAGTACTTC; J gene: TRBJ2-7; clone size: -; D gene: -; V gene: TRBV5-1
CDR3 protein: CSARDTGGYTF; CDR3 DNA: TGCAGTGCTAGAGATACGGGGGGCTACACCTTC; J gene: TRBJ1-2; clone size: -; D gene: -; V gene: TRBV20-1
CDR3 protein: CASSELTGYSTMNTEAFF; CDR3 DNA: TGTGCCAGCAGTGAACTAACAGGGTATAGTACAATGAACACTGAAGCTTTCTTT; J gene: TRBJ1-1; clone size: -; D gene: -; V gene: TRBV6-1
CDR3 protein: CAHKTGYYGYTF; CDR3 DNA: TGTGCCCACAAAACAGGGTACTATGGCTACACCTTC; J gene: TRBJ1-2; clone size: -; D gene: -; V gene: TRBV30
CDR3 protein: CASSVASSPGEKLFF; CDR3 DNA: TGTGCCAGCAGCGTAGCTAGCTCCCCCGGGGAAAAACTGTTTTTT; J gene: TRBJ1-4; clone size: -; D gene: -; V gene: TRBV9
CDR3 protein: CASTPTGGTEAFF; CDR3 DNA: TGTGCCAGCACCCCAACAGGGGGCACTGAAGCTTTCTTT; J gene: TRBJ1-1; clone size: -; D gene: TRBD1; V gene: TRBV6-5
CDR3 protein: CASTQTSGMNTEAFF; CDR3 DNA: TGTGCCAGCACCCAAACTTCCGGGATGAACACTGAAGCTTTCTTT; J gene: TRBJ1-1; clone size: -; D gene: -; V gene: TRBV6-5